The present T cell receptor beta chain was sequenced within a study of response to subunit inactivated influenza vaccine. Notes on the study in general: With each seasonal influenza vaccination, the authors suggested, few new T cells are recruited.

Germline loops: CDR1 SGHTA, CDR2 FQGNSA. The CDR3 is 14 amino acids. The J segment lost 1 base and the V segment lost 6 bases, leaving 5 bases of the junction unmatched. This clonotype has more than one count but fewer than ten. Its target is not known. From the RT-PCR reads, TCRdb called clonotypes with MiXCR, one entry per CDR3 protein. The repertoire consists of roughly 160,000 distinct CDR3 sequences, with roughly a tenth occurring once and the leading ten covering around an eighth. The receptor was isolated from a man aged 50 to 59 who received an inactivated influenza vaccine. The gene calls are TRBV7-2 and TRBJ1-1; 7 nucleotides line up with TRBD1. Specimen: non-naive T cells sorted from PBMCs, collected roughly 45 days after vaccination. As DNA, the CDR3 is TGTGCCAGCAGGCCAGGGGGAAGGAACACTGAAGCTTTCTTT. This encodes CASRPGGRNTEAFF. Filled out from reference TRBV7-2 and TRBJ1-1, the complete variable domain reads GAGVSQSPSNKVTEKGKDVELRCDPISGHTALYWYRQSLGQGLEFLIYFQGNSAPDKSGLPSDRFSAERTGGSVSTLTIQRTQQEDSAVYLCASRPGGRNTEAFFGQGTRLTVV.